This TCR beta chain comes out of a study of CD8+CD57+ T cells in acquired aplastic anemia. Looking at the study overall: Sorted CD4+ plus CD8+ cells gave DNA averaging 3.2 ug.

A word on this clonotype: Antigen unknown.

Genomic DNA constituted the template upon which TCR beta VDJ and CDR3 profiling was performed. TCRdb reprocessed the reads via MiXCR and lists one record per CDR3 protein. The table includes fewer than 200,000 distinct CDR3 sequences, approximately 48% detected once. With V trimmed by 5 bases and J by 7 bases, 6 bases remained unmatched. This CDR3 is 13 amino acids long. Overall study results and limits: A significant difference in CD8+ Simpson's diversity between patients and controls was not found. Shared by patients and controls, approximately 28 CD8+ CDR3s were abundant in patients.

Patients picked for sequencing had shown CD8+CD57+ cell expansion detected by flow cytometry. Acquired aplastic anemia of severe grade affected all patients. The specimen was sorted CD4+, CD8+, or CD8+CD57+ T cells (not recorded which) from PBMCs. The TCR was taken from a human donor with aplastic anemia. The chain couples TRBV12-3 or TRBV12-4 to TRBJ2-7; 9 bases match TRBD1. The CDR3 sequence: CASSDTQGAEQYF. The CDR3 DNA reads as TGTGCCAGCAGTGACACACAGGGGGCAGAGCAGTACTTC.